The 30 T cell receptor beta chains below were found in one sample sequenced in a study of blood T cell repertoires in COVID-19 (dated by TCRdb to about 2020). Library preparation used the immunoSEQ multiplex PCR assay. In TCRdb, the immuneACCESS table is reduced to in-frame sequences with V and J assigned. These tables do not hold every clone; where another copy was compared, an unresolved V gene accounts for under half, and the others remain unexplained. This sample has some 45,000 clones in its table, and over 85% of those were observed once. The ten largest account for about 1% of the sample. The source material was peripheral blood. The receptor set was obtained from a man aged 60 to 75 with COVID-19, enrolled during active disease.

The chain is built from TRBV10-2 and TRBJ2-7; TRBD2 matches 10 bases. CDR1 and CDR2 (germline): WSHSY, SAAADI. V lost 2 bases, J lost 4 bases, and 2 bases stayed unmatched. The CDR3 sequence is 14 residues long. CDR3 residues: CASSEASGSYEQYF. The CDR3, as DNA: TGCGCCAGCAGTGAGGCTAGCGGGAGTTACGAGCAGTACTTC.

The chain has TRBV24-1 and TRBJ2-1; no definite D call. Germline V lookup: CDR1 KGHDR, CDR2 SFDVKD. This CDR3 is built from 15 residues. Trimming cost V 3 bases and J 5 bases, with 13 bases left between them. CDR3 in DNA: TGTGCCACCAGTGATACGAGCTCCCCCGACAATGAGCAGTTCTTC. It encodes CATSDTSSPDNEQFF.

J is TRBJ2-3 and V is TRBV12-3 or TRBV12-4, with a weak D call TRBD1 (6 bases). The CDR3 extends over 13 amino acids. The V gene lost 6 bases and the J gene lost 4 bases, with 11 bases spanning the gap. CDR3 loop: CASRTGTADTQYF. CDR3 DNA: TGTGCCAGCAGAACAGGGACCGCAGATACGCAGTATTTT.

The rearrangement links TRBV19 to TRBJ1-3; unclear D gene. The length of the CDR3 is 14 residues. The germline V gene encodes CDR1 LNHDA and CDR2 SQIVND (reference sequence). The V end was cut by 3 bases, the J end by 0 bases, with 6 bases between. Here the CDR3 DNA reads TGTGCCAGTAGTATTACTTCCTCTGGAAACACCATATATTTT. It translates to CASSITSSGNTIYF.

The J gene is TRBJ2-4, the V gene TRBV27; 7 bases agree with TRBD2. This CDR3 has 15 residues. Looked up from germline, CDR1 is MNHEY and CDR2 is SMNVEV (reference sequence). Losses at the gene ends were 6 bases for V and 1 base for J; bases not matched to a gene: 6. The CDR3 nucleotides read TGTGCCAGCAGCCGGGGAGGGCAGGCCAAAAACATTCAGTACTTC. It specifies CASSRGGQAKNIQYF.

The chain carries TRBV9 and TRBJ2-1; TRBD2 agrees at 7 bases. The CDR3 extends over 15 amino acids. The V gene end was trimmed by 0 bases and the J gene end by 4 bases; junction bases not matched to a gene: 4. From germline, CDR1 is SGDLS and CDR2 YYNGEE. CDR3 protein: CASSVAGGRYNEQFF. The CDR3 DNA reads as TGTGCCAGCAGCGTAGCGGGGGGAAGATACAATGAGCAGTTCTTC.

The V and J genes are TRBV5-1 and TRBJ2-5; weak D call: TRBD2 (5 bases). The CDR3 loop spans 14 amino acids. CDR1 and CDR2 from the germline V gene are SGHRS and YFSETQ. Trimming took off 4 bases at V and 5 bases at J, with 15 bases between the two ends. CDR3 nucleotide sequence: TGCGCCAGCAGCGTCCCGCGGGCTGGGGAGACCCAGTACTTC. Its protein is CASSVPRAGETQYF. Together with reference TRBV5-1 and TRBJ2-5, the CDR3 gives the full variable domain: KAGVTQTPRYLIKTRGQQVTLSCSPISGHRSVSWYQQTPGQGLQFLFEYFSETQRNKGNFPGRFSGRQFSNSRSEMNVSTLELGDSALYLCASSVPRAGETQYFGPGTRLLVL.

This rearrangement joins TRBV5-1 to TRBJ2-3; 9 nucleotides agree with TRBD2. CDR3 size: 18 residues. CDR1 and CDR2 (germline): SGHRS, YFSETQ. With V trimmed by 4 bases and J by 2 bases, 14 bases remained unmatched. The CDR3 DNA follows: TGCGCCAGCAGCCCTGGGGGAGCGGGGGGATCGACCACAGATACGCAGTATTTT. The encoded protein is CASSPGGAGGSTTDTQYF.

The chain links TRBV30 to TRBJ2-7; a weak D match, TRBD1 (6 bases). Germline V gene lookup returns CDR1 GTSNPN and CDR2 SVGIG (reference sequence). Trimming stripped 0 bases from V and 5 bases from J, with 8 bases between. CDR3 length: 12 residues. The CDR3 sequence is CAWSVQGHEQYF. DNA of the CDR3: TGTGCCTGGAGTGTTCAGGGGCACGAGCAGTACTTC.

A note on this clone: An end of the junction does not agree with germline; a read error may underlie this. The chain is built from TRBV19 and TRBJ2-7; possible D gene TRBD2, 6 bases. CDR1 and CDR2 from the germline V gene are LNHDA and SQIVND (reference sequence). This CDR3 comprises 15 residues. The CDR3 here is CASSPRRGTTYEQCF. CDR3 DNA: TGTGCCAGTAGTCCCCGGAGGGGAACCACCTACGAGCAGTGCTTC.

The chain links TRBV27 to TRBJ1-2; D unclear. There are 15 residues in the CDR3. Germline-derived CDR1 and CDR2 are MNHEY and SMNVEV (reference sequence). Trimming removed 4 bases from V and 0 bases from J, with 12 bases in between. This chain's CDR3 is CASSSLPGTNYGYTF. As DNA, the CDR3 is TGTGCCAGCAGTTCCCTCCCGGGGACTAACTATGGCTACACCTTC.

The rearrangement uses TRBV5-6 and TRBJ2-1; 7 nucleotides match TRBD1. V trimming: 2 bases; J trimming: 4 bases; junction bases outside the gene matches: 6. Per the germline V gene, CDR1 is SGHDT and CDR2 is YYEEEE. The length of the CDR3 is 15 residues. In nucleotides, the CDR3 is TGTGCCAGCAGCTTCCTTGACAGGGCGTACAATGAGCAGTTCTTC. Its translation is CASSFLDRAYNEQFF.

The V gene is TRBV7-3, the J gene TRBJ2-7, with TRBD1 identical over 9 bases. The ends lost 5 bases at V and 2 bases at J; junction bases unmatched: 10. CDR3 length equals 16 residues. The V gene's germline CDR1 is SGHTA and CDR2 FQGTGA. The CDR3 sequence: CASSKFGGTGTYEQYF. The CDR3 DNA sequence: TGTGCCAGCAGCAAATTCGGAGGGACAGGGACCTACGAGCAGTACTTC.

The chain carries TRBV7-9 and TRBJ1-2; 8 positions agree with TRBD1. V was clipped by 4 bases and J by 3 bases; unmatched bases: 10. CDR3 length: 16 residues. CDR1 and CDR2 from the germline V gene are SEHNR and FQNEAQ (reference sequence). CDR3: CASSSSPGQAHYGYTF. CDR3 DNA sequence: TGTGCCAGCAGCTCTTCCCCGGGACAGGCGCACTATGGCTACACCTTC.

The sample holds one count of this clone. The rearrangement uses TRBV19 and TRBJ1-2, with D unclear. CDR1 LNHDA and CDR2 SQIVND come from the germline V gene (reference sequence). The germline V and J ends were trimmed by 5 bases and 0 bases, with 13 bases remaining between them. The CDR3 covers 15 residues. CDR3 DNA: TGTGCCAGTAGTCTGTTTGCGGGTTCTAACTATGGCTACACCTTC. Translating gives CASSLFAGSNYGYTF. The complete variable domain, with remaining parts taken from reference TRBV19 and TRBJ1-2, reads DGGITQSPKYLFRKEGQNVTLSCEQNLNHDAMYWYRQDPGQGLRLIYYSQIVNDFQKGDIAEGYSVSREKKESFPLTVTSAQKNPTAFYLCASSLFAGSNYGYTFGSGTRLTVV.

This clone has a handful of counts. V is TRBV3-1 (or the pseudogene TRBV3-2) and J is TRBJ1-2; D remains unclear. This CDR3 has 16 amino acids. The germline V gene has CDR1 LGHDT and CDR2 YNNKEL (reference sequence). V shed 4 bases and J shed 0 bases, with 15 bases lying between them. CDR3 bases: TGTGCCAGCAGCCTCGAGGTGGGTCGAACTAACTATGGCTACACCTTC. Translation gives CASSLEVGRTNYGYTF.

V is TRBV21-1 and J is TRBJ1-5; the table's D call of TRBD1 was not tested on the DNA. TRBV21-1 is described as a pseudogene. CDR3 size: 18 residues. CDR3 in amino acids: CASSKAGGQGVRNQPQHF. CDR3 coding DNA: TGTGCCAGCAGCAAAGCTGGGGGACAGGGAGTGCGCAATCAGCCCCAGCATTTT.

The V call is TRBV4-3, the J call TRBJ1-4, with 7 bases that match TRBD1. Germline V gene data show CDR1 as LGHNA and CDR2 as YSLEER. Unmatched junction bases numbered 13, after V lost 3 bases and J lost 0 bases. The CDR3 covers 19 residues. The CDR3 bases are TGCGCCAGCAGCCACGCACGACCCGGGACAGCCGCAACTAATGAAAAACTGTTTTTT. Its protein is CASSHARPGTAATNEKLFF.

The gene calls are TRBV1 and TRBJ2-5; the DNA was not compared with TRBD2, the D call given in the table. TRBV1 is described as a pseudogene. The CDR3 spans 16 residues. The CDR3 reads CTSSQDLGGSEETQYF. CDR3 in DNA: TGCACCAGCAGCCAAGATCTTGGCGGGAGTGAGGAGACCCAGTACTTC.

This sequence joins TRBV7-6 and TRBJ2-1; 15 positions agree with TRBD2. The CDR3 sequence is 16 residues long. With V trimmed by 3 bases and J by 15 bases, 12 bases remained unmatched. The V gene's germline CDR1 is SGHVS and CDR2 FNYEAQ. CDR3 loop: CASSFSSGLAGGWMFF. CDR3 coding DNA: TGTGCCAGCAGCTTTTCTTCGGGACTAGCGGGAGGTTGGATGTTCTTC.

The gene calls are TRBV6-4 and TRBJ2-1, with D hard to call. This CDR3 contains 17 residues. V was pared by 4 bases and J by 1 base, with 17 bases between. Germline assignment: CDR1 MRHNA and CDR2 SNTAGT. The CDR3 here is CASSVFPAGVSYNEQFF. In nucleotides, the CDR3 is TGTGCCAGCAGTGTTTTTCCGGCAGGTGTGTCCTACAATGAGCAGTTCTTC.

The V gene is TRBV5-1, the J gene TRBJ1-1; 11 nucleotides match TRBD1. Germline V gives CDR1 SGHRS, CDR2 YFSETQ. V was clipped by 4 bases and J by 1 base; unmatched bases: 3. The CDR3 extends over 15 amino acids. CDR3 sequence reads: CASSTGQGANTEAFF. In DNA, the CDR3 is TGCGCCAGCAGCACCGGACAGGGGGCGAACACTGAAGCTTTCTTT.

This clone was counted once. V and J are TRBV5-1 and TRBJ1-2; 9 bases are a match to TRBD1. The CDR3 runs to 15 residues. Germline V CDR1 and CDR2: SGHRS, YFSETQ. With V trimmed by 4 bases and J by 2 bases, 6 bases remained unmatched. The CDR3 region has the DNA TGCGCCAGCAGCCCCGGGACAGGGTTAAACTATGGCTACACCTTC. Translated, it gives CASSPGTGLNYGYTF.

The rearrangement uses TRBV28 and TRBJ1-2; TRBD1 matches at 8 bases. J was trimmed by 6 bases and V by 6 bases; bases with no gene match: 9. Germline assignment: CDR1 MDHEN and CDR2 SYDVKM. The CDR3 is made up of 14 amino acids. In DNA, the CDR3 is TGTGCCAGCAGCCTACAGGGGGACTGGGATGGCTACACCTTC. The encoded protein is CASSLQGDWDGYTF.

The chain recombines TRBV5-1 with TRBJ2-1; TRBD2 is a possible D gene (6 bases). Per the germline V gene, CDR1 is SGHRS and CDR2 is YFSETQ. The CDR3 extends over 16 amino acids. V lost 1 base to trimming and J lost 8 bases, with 19 bases between them. The DNA for the CDR3 is TGCGCCAGCAGCTTGTCTACGGGAGTAAGGAATGATGAGCAGTTCTTC. Protein sequence: CASSLSTGVRNDEQFF.

V and J are TRBV5-5 and TRBJ1-1, with 10 bases lining up with TRBD1. The CDR3 is made up of 13 amino acids. With V trimmed by 4 bases and J by 12 bases, 9 bases remained unmatched. The germline gives CDR1 SGHKS, CDR2 YYEKEE (reference sequence). Here the CDR3 reads CASSIGLTGGSFF. The CDR3 region has the DNA TGTGCCAGCAGCATTGGGCTGACAGGGGGCTCTTTCTTT. Using reference TRBV5-5 and TRBJ1-1 for the parts outside the CDR3, the full variable domain is DAGVTQSPTHLIKTRGQQVTLRCSPISGHKSVSWYQQVLGQGPQFIFQYYEKEERGRGNFPDRFSARQFPNYSSELNVNALLLGDSALYLCASSIGLTGGSFFGQGTRLTVV.

The chain has TRBV2 and TRBJ1-5; maybe TRBD1 (5 bases). With 1 base removed from V and 14 bases from J, the gap between germline ends came to 12 bases. CDR3 length: 12 residues. Germline CDR1 SNHLY, CDR2 FYNNEI. The CDR3 region is CASSEDGGSKHF. The CDR3, as DNA: TGTGCCAGCAGTGAAGACGGGGGTTCGAAGCATTTT.

This clone is a singleton in its sample. J is TRBJ1-5 and V is TRBV19; possible D gene TRBD1, 6 bases. CDR1 and CDR2 from the germline V gene are LNHDA and SQIVND (reference sequence). This CDR3 is built from 16 residues. The V gene lost 3 bases and the J gene lost 2 bases, with 14 bases spanning the gap. The CDR3 nucleotides read TGTGCCAGTAGTATGGAAGTGGGGGCGGGCAATCAGCCCCAGCATTTT. Translation: CASSMEVGAGNQPQHF.

This chain connects TRBV5-1 to TRBJ2-6; TRBD2 matches 8 bases. The CDR3 spans 16 residues. CDR1 and CDR2 from the germline V gene are SGHRS and YFSETQ. J was trimmed by 0 bases and V by 3 bases; bases with no gene match: 2. The CDR3 protein is CASSSAGASGANVLTF. In DNA, the CDR3 is TGCGCCAGCAGCTCAGCGGGGGCCTCTGGGGCCAACGTCCTGACTTTC.

This chain uses TRBV9 with TRBJ1-4, with 8 bases that match TRBD1. The germline V gene has CDR1 SGDLS and CDR2 YYNGEE. This CDR3 contains 16 residues. The junction had 13 bases not matched to a gene; V was cut back by 4 bases and J by 8 bases. In DNA form, the CDR3 reads TGTGCCAGCAGCAGATTCTCCGGGACAGGAGGGGAAAAACTGTTTTTT. Translating it yields CASSRFSGTGGEKLFF.